This T cell receptor (beta chain) is drawn from a study of blood T cell repertoires in COVID-19. Study at large: The samples span acute and convalescent COVID-19 from the United States, Italy and Spain. T cells, B-cell-depleted T cells, or PBMCs supplied cDNA or gDNA.

With 5 bases clipped from V and 0 bases from J, the junction kept 13 bases outside the gene matches. CDR3 length: 20 residues. CDR1 is SGHVS, CDR2 FNYEAQ, per germline. This table comes from immunoSEQ multiplex PCR, and its TCRdb copy is limited to in-frame clones, with some not included. The table has roughly 140,000 clones, 80% to 90% seen once. This TCR was recovered from a man aged 55 to 69 with active or convalescent COVID-19. The chain joins TRBV7-6 to TRBJ2-1; 13 positions agree with TRBD2. The source material was peripheral blood. The CDR3 DNA reads as TGTGCCAGCAGCACTCCCCCAACTAGCGGGAGGGAGAGCTCCTACAATGAGCAGTTCTTC. Amino acids: CASSTPPTSGRESSYNEQFF.